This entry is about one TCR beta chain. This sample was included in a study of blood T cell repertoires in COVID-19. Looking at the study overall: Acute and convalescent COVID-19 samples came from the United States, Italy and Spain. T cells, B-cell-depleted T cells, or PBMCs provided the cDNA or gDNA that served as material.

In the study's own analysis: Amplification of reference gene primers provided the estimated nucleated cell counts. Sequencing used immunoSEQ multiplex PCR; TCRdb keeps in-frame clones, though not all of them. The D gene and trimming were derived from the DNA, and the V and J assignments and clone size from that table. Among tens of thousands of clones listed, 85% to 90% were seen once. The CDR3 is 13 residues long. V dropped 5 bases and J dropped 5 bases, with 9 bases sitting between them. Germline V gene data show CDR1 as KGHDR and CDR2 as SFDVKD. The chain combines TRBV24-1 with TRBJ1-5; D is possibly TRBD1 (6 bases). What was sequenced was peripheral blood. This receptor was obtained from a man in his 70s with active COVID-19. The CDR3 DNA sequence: TGTGCCACCAGTGGGGGGGGGCATCAGCCCCAGCATTTT. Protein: CATSGGGHQPQHF.